Detailed here is one T cell receptor beta chain. The record originates from a study of blood T cell repertoires in COVID-19. On the study more broadly: T cells, B-cell-depleted T cells, or PBMCs provided the cDNA or gDNA that served as material.

The germline gives CDR1 KGHDR, CDR2 SFDVKD. This CDR3 comprises 16 residues. Germline trimming cut 7 bases from V and 4 bases from J; bases unmatched to any gene: 12. Profiling relied on immunoSEQ multiplex PCR, and the TCRdb table lists in-frame clones only, not all of them. The sample includes 140,000 to 150,000 clones, over 80% of them seen just once. The TCR was taken from a woman in her thirties or forties with active or convalescent COVID-19. The chain has TRBV24-1 and TRBJ2-7, with 10 bases lining up with TRBD1. The sample taken for sequencing was peripheral blood. For the CDR3, the DNA is TGTGCCACCAGAGCCCAGCAGGACAGGGGGACTTACGAGCAGTACTTC. It yields the protein CATRAQQDRGTYEQYF.